Below are 22 T cell receptor beta chains sequenced from a single sample in a study of blood T cell repertoires in COVID-19. Assay: immunoSEQ multiplex PCR; the TCRdb copy retains only in-frame clones and omits some. This table holds 150,000 to 200,000 clones, roughly 80% found once. The sequenced sample was peripheral blood. These receptor sequences come from a man between 60 and 70 years old with active or convalescent COVID-19.

V and J are TRBV5-4 and TRBJ1-4, with TRBD1 matching over 7 bases. Germline CDR1 SGHNT, CDR2 YYREEE (reference sequence). V lost 8 bases and J lost 0; bases outside the gene matches: 1. CDR3 length equals 13 residues. DNA for the CDR3: TGTGCCAGTGGGACAGCAACTAATGAAAAACTGTTTTTT. This codes for CASGTATNEKLFF.

The chain combines TRBV27 with TRBJ1-6; D remains ambiguous. The CDR3 runs to 13 residues. V dropped 6 bases and J dropped 4 bases, with 7 bases sitting between them. Germline CDR1 is MNHEY and CDR2 is SMNVEV (reference sequence). For the CDR3, the DNA is TGTGCCAGCAGGACACTGTATAATTCACCCCTCCACTTT. It codes for CASRTLYNSPLHF.

The gene calls are TRBV7-9 and TRBJ2-4, with TRBD1 matching 9 bases. The V gene end was trimmed by 0 bases and the J gene end by 0 bases; junction bases not matched to a gene: 3. This CDR3 contains 17 residues. CDR1 and CDR2 from the germline V gene are SEHNR and FQNEAQ (reference sequence). CDR3 nucleotides: TGTGCCAGCAGCTTAGCTCCGGGACAGGGAGCCAAAAACATTCAGTACTTC. Translation: CASSLAPGQGAKNIQYF.

The V and J genes are TRBV7-3 and TRBJ1-2; TRBD1 is a possible D gene (6 bases). Per germline, CDR1 SGHTA and CDR2 FQGTGA. V dropped 1 base and J dropped 2 bases, with 14 bases sitting between them. This CDR3 is built from 16 residues. The CDR3 coding sequence is TGTGCCAGCAGCTTAATCATACAGGGAGGGAACTATGGCTACACCTTC. Protein: CASSLIIQGGNYGYTF.

The chain employs TRBV20-1 and TRBJ2-3; D unclear. Deletions cut 3 bases from V and 3 bases from J, with 13 bases between. CDR3 size: 14 residues. CDR1 is DFQATT, CDR2 SNEGSKA, per germline (reference sequence). The CDR3 DNA reads as TGCAGTGCTAGTCCGGCGGATTCGACAGATACGCAGTATTTT. Translation gives CSASPADSTDTQYF.

The V gene is TRBV3-1 (or the pseudogene TRBV3-2), the J gene TRBJ2-2; D is possibly TRBD2 (5 bases). CDR3 size: 15 residues. CDR1 LGHDT and CDR2 YNNKEL come from the germline V gene (reference sequence). V was trimmed by 1 base and J by 1 base, leaving 7 bases between them. CDR3 coding DNA: TGTGCCAGCAGCCAAGGACTAATGAACACCGGGGAGCTGTTTTTT. Protein sequence: CASSQGLMNTGELFF.

V and J are TRBV5-1 and TRBJ2-7; 7 positions match TRBD1. Germline lookup yields CDR1 SGHRS and CDR2 YFSETQ. CDR3 length: 14 residues. The V gene end was trimmed by 4 bases and the J gene end by 3 bases; junction bases not matched to a gene: 7. The CDR3 DNA sequence: TGCGCCAGCAGCCTTGCAACAGGGGTCTACGAGCAGTACTTC. Protein sequence: CASSLATGVYEQYF.

In nucleotides, the CDR3 is TGTGCCAGCTCTCCGGGACAGGGGAATTCACCCCTCCACTTT. As protein: CASSPGQGNSPLHF. V gene TRBV18 combines with J gene TRBJ1-6, with 10 bases aligning to TRBD1. Germline V gives CDR1 KGHSH, CDR2 LQKENI. This CDR3 has 14 residues. Trimming removed 6 bases from V and 7 bases from J; junction bases left unmatched: 3. Filled out from reference TRBV18 and TRBJ1-6, the complete variable domain reads NAGVMQNPRHLVRRRGQEARLRCSPMKGHSHVYWYRQLPEEGLKFMVYLQKENIIDESGMPKERFSAEFPKEGPSILRIQQVVRGDSAAYFCASSPGQGNSPLHFGNGTRLTVT.

This sequence joins TRBV5-1 and TRBJ2-5; D not resolved. This CDR3 region has 13 residues. V dropped 0 bases and J dropped 5 bases, with 8 bases sitting between them. The germline gives CDR1 SGHRS, CDR2 YFSETQ. The CDR3 reads CASSLVQSETQYF. CDR3 in DNA: TGCGCCAGCAGCTTGGTTCAGTCGGAGACCCAGTACTTC.

The chain uses TRBV4-2 and TRBJ1-6; a possible D gene is TRBD1 (6 bases). V lost 4 bases, J lost 5 bases, and 12 bases lay in between. The germline V gene encodes CDR1 LGHNA and CDR2 YNFKEQ. The CDR3 sequence is 15 residues long. DNA for the CDR3: TGTGCCAGCAGCCTCGGACAGCGAGATAATTCACCCCTCCACTTT. As protein: CASSLGQRDNSPLHF.

This chain uses TRBV19 with TRBJ2-1; TRBD2 agrees at 9 bases. This CDR3 is 17 amino acids long. Unmatched junction bases numbered 10, after V lost 3 bases and J lost 4 bases. The germline V gene has CDR1 LNHDA and CDR2 SQIVND (reference sequence). CDR3 in amino acids: CASSIQGTSPIYNEQFF. In nucleotides, the CDR3 is TGTGCCAGTAGTATTCAAGGGACTAGCCCTATTTACAATGAGCAGTTCTTC.

The CDR3 reads CASSYSGHSGPQHF. The CDR3 DNA reads TGTGCCAGCAGTTACTCGGGCCATTCAGGGCCCCAGCATTTT. The V gene is TRBV6-2 or TRBV6-3, the J gene TRBJ1-5; no definite D call. Germline V lookup: CDR1 MNHEY, CDR2 SVGEGT. V lost 0 bases and J lost 9, with 12 bases in between. This CDR3 region has 14 residues.

This clone occurred once. The chain carries TRBV27 and TRBJ2-1; D is possibly TRBD2 (5 bases). This CDR3 has 15 residues. The germline V gene has CDR1 MNHEY and CDR2 SMNVEV (reference sequence). Between the trimmed V and J ends, which lost 2 bases and 3 bases, there was a span of 11 bases. The CDR3 spells CASSLRRGFYNEQFF. The CDR3 nucleotides read TGTGCCAGCAGTTTAAGGCGAGGGTTCTACAATGAGCAGTTCTTC.

This clone was observed once. V and J are TRBV24-1 and TRBJ2-1; the match to TRBD2 covers 9 bases. The trim removed 7 bases at V and 9 bases at J, leaving 9 bases unmatched. The CDR3 spans 14 residues. CDR1 is KGHDR, CDR2 SFDVKD, per germline. The CDR3 DNA reads as TGTGCCACCAGCGCGGGAGGGACGGAGGTTGAGCAGTTCTTC. It codes for CATSAGGTEVEQFF.

This chain joins TRBV28 and TRBJ2-1; D may be TRBD2 (6 bases). Germline V CDR1 and CDR2: MDHEN, SYDVKM. V dropped 6 bases and J dropped 0 bases, with 15 bases sitting between them. The CDR3 covers 16 residues. CDR3 in DNA: TGTGCCAGCAGCCCTTGGGACTCCAGCTCCTACAATGAGCAGTTCTTC. It specifies CASSPWDSSSYNEQFF.

This clone appeared a few times. V usage is TRBV27 and J usage is TRBJ1-2, with TRBD1 as a possible D gene (6 bases). Germline V lookup: CDR1 MNHEY, CDR2 SMNVEV (reference sequence). This CDR3 comprises 13 residues. Trimming cost V 9 bases and J 6 bases, with 17 bases left between them. CDR3 protein: CASTRGGLDGYTF. The CDR3 DNA reads TGTGCCAGTACGAGGGGGGGACTAGATGGCTACACCTTC.

CDR3 sequence: CATSEGGTGRADYGYTF. CDR3 sequence (DNA): TGTGCCACCAGTGAGGGGGGGACAGGGCGTGCGGACTATGGCTACACCTTC. This chain joins TRBV24-1 and TRBJ1-2; the match to TRBD1 covers 9 bases. CDR3 length equals 17 residues. Germline V gene sequence: CDR1 KGHDR, CDR2 SFDVKD. Trimming at V came to 4 bases and at J to 3 bases, leaving 11 bases not matched to a gene.

The chain combines TRBV5-4 with TRBJ1-3, with 12 nucleotides matching TRBD1. The trim removed 3 bases at V and 4 bases at J, leaving 2 bases unmatched. This CDR3 is 15 amino acids long. Germline values: CDR1 SGHNT, CDR2 YYREEE (reference sequence). The CDR3 coding sequence is TGTGCCAGCAGCTGGGGGACAGGGGGCGGAAACACCATATATTTT. Its translation is CASSWGTGGGNTIYF.

The V call is TRBV5-1, the J call TRBJ2-7, with 10 bases that match TRBD2. V was clipped by 4 bases and J by 3 bases; unmatched bases: 10. This CDR3 is built from 16 residues. Per germline, CDR1 SGHRS and CDR2 YFSETQ. Here the CDR3 reads CASSAGTSAGLYEQYF. The CDR3 nucleotides read TGCGCCAGCAGCGCAGGGACTAGCGCTGGACTCTACGAGCAGTACTTC.

This clone was picked up one time. V is TRBV19 and J is TRBJ1-2, with D possibly TRBD1 on 5 matching bases. The CDR3 contains 14 residues. Looked up from germline, CDR1 is LNHDA and CDR2 is SQIVND (reference sequence). Trimming shortened V by 6 bases and J by 4 bases, and 15 bases separated the two germline ends. Written as DNA, the CDR3 is TGTGCCAGTAGAGCCCTCGGGCAGGGCTATGGCTACACCTTC. This encodes CASRALGQGYGYTF.

V and J are TRBV11-2 and TRBJ2-1; a weak D match, TRBD1 (5 bases). The CDR3 extends over 13 amino acids. Germline V CDR1 and CDR2: SGHAT, FQNNGV. Trimming stripped 4 bases from V and 6 bases from J, with 10 bases between. As DNA, the CDR3 is TGTGCCAGCAGCTACGACAGAAGCAATGAGCAGTTCTTC. This gives the protein CASSYDRSNEQFF.

This rearrangement joins TRBV5-1 to TRBJ1-4; 8 bases are shared with TRBD1. Germline-derived CDR1 and CDR2 are SGHRS and YFSETQ. This CDR3 comprises 17 residues. Germline trimming cut 2 bases from V and 3 bases from J; bases unmatched to any gene: 9. The CDR3 sequence is CASSLGSGGSANEKLFF. DNA of the CDR3: TGCGCCAGCAGCTTAGGGTCAGGGGGCAGCGCTAATGAAAAACTGTTTTTT.